This T cell receptor (beta chain) was profiled in a study of blood T cell repertoires in COVID-19. About the research overall: Samples of COVID-19 (acute and convalescent) were obtained from the United States, Italy and Spain. T cells, B-cell-depleted T cells, or PBMCs supplied cDNA or gDNA.

Original methodology: Researchers report that nucleated cell counts were estimated from reference gene primer amplification. Clones were read by immunoSEQ multiplex PCR, and TCRdb kept only the in-frame ones, dropping some. The V and J calls and clone size are taken from that table; D and trimming were inferred from the DNA. This sample carries 180,000 or so clones, over 75% of them seen once, and the ten largest clones take approximately 9.9%. In Cohort 3, a recovered donor had either two negative PCRs, clearance, or symptom resolution. The sequencing sample was made of PBMCs or T cells enriched from blood (not recorded which). This receptor was obtained from a man aged 45-65 years who had recovered from COVID-19.

In DNA, the CDR3 is TGCGCCAGCAGCCAACGACAGGGGGACAATTCACCCCTCCACTTT. Protein sequence: CASSQRQGDNSPLHF. The chain couples TRBV5-1 to TRBJ1-6, with TRBD1 identical over 9 bases. Germline V gene sequence: CDR1 SGHRS, CDR2 YFSETQ. Germline trimming cut 4 bases from V and 7 bases from J; bases unmatched to any gene: 6. The CDR3 loop spans 15 amino acids.